A selection of T cell receptor beta chains follows, all from one sample in a study of cytomegalovirus exposure and HLA in healthy donors. Sequencing used immunoSEQ multiplex PCR; TCRdb keeps in-frame clones, though not all of them. The repertoire table contains about 77,000 clones. Sequencing input: PBMCs. These receptors were obtained from a man aged 45-65 years in good health and CMV-seropositive. CDR3s leave out the opening cysteine and the closing phenylalanine or tryptophan. A D gene is named only where the DNA matches it firmly.

TRBJ1-2	TRBV5-1	-	ASSAENLRYGYT
TRBJ2-1	TRBV9	-	ASSGGLSGEQF
TRBJ1-2	TRBV7-2	TRBD1	ASSFHSTGGGGYT
TRBJ1-5	TRBV7-2	TRBD1	ASSSQGSNQPQH
TRBJ1-2	TRBV6-1	-	ASTIDRTYGYT
TRBJ2-7	TRBV27	-	ASSLQTGNEQY
TRBJ2-3	TRBV7-2	TRBD2	ASSRSGGTDTQY
TRBJ1-4	TRBV13	-	ASSLGRQPYEKLF
TRBJ2-7	TRBV11-2	TRBD2	ASSSSSGSISYEQY
TRBJ1-6	TRBV5-6	-	ASSRGWGLNSPLH
TRBJ1-1	TRBV27	-	ASSFATGVAF
TRBJ1-3	TRBV7-2	-	ASSLWGDVGGVSGNTIY
TRBJ1-1	TRBV5-6	TRBD1	ASSSPDRGPTEAF
TRBJ1-4	TRBV5-1	-	ASSLLQGTNEKLF